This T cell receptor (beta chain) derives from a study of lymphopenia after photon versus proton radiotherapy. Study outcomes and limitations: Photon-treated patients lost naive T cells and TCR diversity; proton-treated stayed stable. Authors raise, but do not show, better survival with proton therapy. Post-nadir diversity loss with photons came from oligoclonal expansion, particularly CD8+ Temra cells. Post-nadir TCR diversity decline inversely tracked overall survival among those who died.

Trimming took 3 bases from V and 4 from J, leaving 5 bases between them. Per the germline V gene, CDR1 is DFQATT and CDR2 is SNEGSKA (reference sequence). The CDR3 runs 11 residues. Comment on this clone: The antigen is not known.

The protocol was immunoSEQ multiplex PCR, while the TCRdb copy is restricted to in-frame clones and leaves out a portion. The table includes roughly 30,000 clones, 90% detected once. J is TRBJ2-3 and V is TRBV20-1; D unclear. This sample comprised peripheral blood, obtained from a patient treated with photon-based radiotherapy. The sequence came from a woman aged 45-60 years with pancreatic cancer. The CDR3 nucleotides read TGCAGTGCTAGTGGGTCAGATACGCAGTATTTT. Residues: CSASGSDTQYF.